The following is a TCR beta chain sequence with its context. The antigen is not known. This sample is part of a study of regulatory T cells in long-lasting Graves disease. The overall study: Patients met the persistent Graves' disease definition after over 5 years of antithyroid drugs with positive TSH receptor antibodies. Findings of the study overall: Persistent disease samples used TRBV28, TRBJ1-2 and TRBJ2-5 preferentially.

Assembly of TCR beta libraries relied on iRepertoire HTBI primers together with Arm-PCR of CDR3 regions. Original analysis: Across samples, over 55 TRBV and some 15 TRBJ segments were found. TCRdb itself ran the multiplex PCR reads through MiXCR, one entry per CDR3 protein. The V and J calls shown here were made by TCRdb, not taken from the authors' results. In the table there are roughly 400,000 distinct CDR3 sequences, about a fifth of which are singletons. As to time point: persistent/refractory GD, antithyroid drugs over 5 years with positive TRAb. Researchers made the TCR library from RNA that was extracted from PBMCs. The CDR3 consists of 22 residues. Germline V gene sequence: CDR1 MDHEN, CDR2 SYDVKM. The V gene end was trimmed by 2 bases and the J gene end by 3 bases; junction bases not matched to a gene: 26.

The sample was peripheral blood mononuclear cells (PBMCs), taken when the disease was refractory, from a patient treated with antithyroid drugs. This chain joins TRBV28 and TRBJ2-7; 9 nucleotides align to TRBD1. This clonotype was sampled from a female donor with Graves disease. The CDR3 loop reads CASSLGTGRRGTFTRDFYEQYF. CDR3 nucleotide sequence: TGTGCCAGCAGTTTAGGGACAGGGAGAAGAGGAACGTTTACTAGAGACTTCTACGAGCAGTACTTC.